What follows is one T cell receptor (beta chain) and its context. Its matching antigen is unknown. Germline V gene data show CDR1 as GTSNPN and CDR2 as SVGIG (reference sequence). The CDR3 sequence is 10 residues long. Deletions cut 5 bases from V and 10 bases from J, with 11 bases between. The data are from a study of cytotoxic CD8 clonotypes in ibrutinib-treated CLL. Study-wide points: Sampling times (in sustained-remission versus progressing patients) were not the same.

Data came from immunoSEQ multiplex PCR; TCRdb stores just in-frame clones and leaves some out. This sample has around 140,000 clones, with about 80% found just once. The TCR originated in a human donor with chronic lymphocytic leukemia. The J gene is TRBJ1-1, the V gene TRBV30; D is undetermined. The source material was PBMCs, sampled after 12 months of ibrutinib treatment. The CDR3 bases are TGTGCCTGGTTTGGAGTTGTAGCTTTCTTT. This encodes CAWFGVVAFF.